Shown below are 9 T cell receptor beta chains from a single sample sequenced in a study of blood T cell repertoires in COVID-19. TCRdb's table, derived via immunoSEQ multiplex PCR, lists solely in-frame clones and lacks some. The sample has about 160,000 clones; approximately 88% are singletons. Sequencing input: peripheral blood. These TCRs come from a woman of 80 years or more with active or convalescent COVID-19.

This clone appeared a few times. The chain carries TRBV6-5 and TRBJ1-2; possibly TRBD1 for D (6 bases). The germline gives CDR1 MNHEY, CDR2 SVGAGI. V lost 7 bases and J 4 bases, leaving 19 bases between the germline ends. The CDR3 spans 15 residues. CDR3 sequence (DNA): TGTGCCAGCAATTCCGGGACATCCGGTTCCTATGGCTACACCTTC. This codes for CASNSGTSGSYGYTF.

V and J are TRBV11-3 and TRBJ2-1; no reliable D call. Trimming cost V 5 bases and J 2 bases, with 10 bases left between them. Looked up from germline, CDR1 is SGHNT and CDR2 is YENEEA. The CDR3 has 14 residues. The CDR3 reads CASSRTAAYNEQFF. The CDR3 region has the DNA TGTGCCAGCAGCCGCACCGCAGCCTACAATGAGCAGTTCTTC.

The chain couples TRBV19 to TRBJ2-4, with TRBD2 as a possible D gene (5 bases). CDR1 and CDR2 (germline): LNHDA, SQIVND (reference sequence). This CDR3 comprises 15 residues. V was clipped by 5 bases and J by 0 bases, with 11 bases between them. As DNA, the CDR3 is TGTGCCAGTAGTCCGGTTGGACTAGCCAAAAACATTCAGTACTTC. Its translation is CASSPVGLAKNIQYF.

This clone was picked up a small number of times. The genes are TRBV5-5 and TRBJ2-7; 10 nucleotides match TRBD1. There are 15 residues in the CDR3. Trimming took 4 bases from V and 3 from J; bases not matched to a gene: 7. Germline values: CDR1 SGHKS, CDR2 YYEKEE (reference sequence). CDR3 sequence reads: CASSHPGQGIYEQYF. The CDR3 region has the DNA TGTGCCAGCAGCCACCCGGGACAGGGGATCTACGAGCAGTACTTC.

The genes are TRBV6-2 or TRBV6-3 and TRBJ1-2; 7 bases map to TRBD1. Trimming at V came to 5 bases and at J to 7 bases, leaving 13 bases not matched to a gene. The CDR3 is made up of 15 amino acids. Germline CDR1 MNHEY, CDR2 SVGEGT. CDR3: CASSQPQTGNGGYTF. In nucleotides, the CDR3 is TGTGCCAGCAGTCAGCCCCAGACAGGGAACGGTGGCTACACCTTC.

The chain combines TRBV6-7 with TRBJ1-6; D uncertain. TRBV6-7 is classed as an ORF, of uncertain function. The V gene lost 2 bases and the J gene lost 9 bases, with 17 bases spanning the gap. This CDR3 is built from 16 residues. The CDR3 DNA reads TGTGCCAGCAGTTACGTGCGGGCAAAATTTAGTTCACCCCTCCACTTT. This translates into CASSYVRAKFSSPLHF.

This clone was detected only a few times. The chain is built from TRBV2 and TRBJ1-2; 7 nucleotides align to TRBD1. This CDR3 has 15 amino acids. The V gene end was trimmed by 6 bases and the J gene end by 5 bases; junction bases not matched to a gene: 12. Germline V CDR1 and CDR2: SNHLY, FYNNEI. The CDR3 is CASRSGTASFYGYTF. CDR3 nucleotides: TGTGCCAGCAGGTCCGGGACAGCCTCTTTTTATGGCTACACCTTC.

This chain uses TRBV4-3 with TRBJ2-3; 7 nucleotides line up with TRBD1. Germline assignment: CDR1 LGHNA and CDR2 YSLEER. The CDR3 has 15 residues. V was pared by 2 bases and J by 3 bases, with 5 bases of the junction left unmatched. DNA of the CDR3: TGCGCCAGCAGCCAAAACAGGGGCTTTACAGATACGCAGTATTTT. It is translated as CASSQNRGFTDTQYF.

The V gene is TRBV3-1 (or the pseudogene TRBV3-2), the J gene TRBJ1-1; D gene ambiguous. This CDR3 is 12 amino acids long. Germline CDR1 LGHDT, CDR2 YNNKEL (reference sequence). With 4 bases removed from V and 7 bases from J, the gap between germline ends came to 10 bases. The CDR3 bases are TGTGCCAGCAGCCGCGCGGGAGATGAAGCTTTCTTT. Amino acids: CASSRAGDEAFF.